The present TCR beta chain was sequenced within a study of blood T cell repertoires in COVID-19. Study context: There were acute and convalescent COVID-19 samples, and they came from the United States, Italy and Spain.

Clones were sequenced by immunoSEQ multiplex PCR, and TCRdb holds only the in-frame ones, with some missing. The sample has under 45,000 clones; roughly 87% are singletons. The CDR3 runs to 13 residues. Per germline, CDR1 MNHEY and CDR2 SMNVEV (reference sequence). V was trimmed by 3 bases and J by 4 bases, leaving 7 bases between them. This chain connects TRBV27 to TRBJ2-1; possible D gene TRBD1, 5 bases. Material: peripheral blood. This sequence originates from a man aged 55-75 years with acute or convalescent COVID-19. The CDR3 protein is CASSLDIYNEQFF. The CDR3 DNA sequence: TGTGCCAGCAGTTTGGACATATACAATGAGCAGTTCTTC.